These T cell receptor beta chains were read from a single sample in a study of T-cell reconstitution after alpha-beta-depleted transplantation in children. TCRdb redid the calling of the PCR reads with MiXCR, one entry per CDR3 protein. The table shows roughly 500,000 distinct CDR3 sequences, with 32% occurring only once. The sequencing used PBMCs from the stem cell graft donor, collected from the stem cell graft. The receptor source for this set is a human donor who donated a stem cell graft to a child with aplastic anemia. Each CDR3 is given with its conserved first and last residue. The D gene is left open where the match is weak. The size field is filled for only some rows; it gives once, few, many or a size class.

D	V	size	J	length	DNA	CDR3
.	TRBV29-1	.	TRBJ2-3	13	TGCAGCGTTGAACCAGGGAGCACAGATACGCAGTATTTT	CSVEPGSTDTQYF
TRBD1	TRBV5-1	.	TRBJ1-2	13	TGCGCCAGCAGTCACAGGGGGCCGGTTGGCTACACCTTC	CASSHRGPVGYTF
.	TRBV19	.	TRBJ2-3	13	TGTGCCAGTAGTCGGCGGAACCGAGACACGCAGTATTTT	CASSRRNRDTQYF
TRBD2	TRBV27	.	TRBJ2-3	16	TGTGCCAGCAGTTCTTTACTAGCGGCTAGCACAGATACGCAGTATTTT	CASSSLLAASTDTQYF
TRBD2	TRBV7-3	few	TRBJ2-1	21	TGTGCCAGCAGCTTAACTCCGGGGCAGGGCAAACCGGGACTAGCGGACAATGAGCAGTTCTTC	CASSLTPGQGKPGLADNEQFF
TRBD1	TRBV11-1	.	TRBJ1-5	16	TGTGCCAGCAGTAGCGGGACAGGGGGCAGGAGTCAGCCCCAGCATTTT	CASSSGTGGRSQPQHF
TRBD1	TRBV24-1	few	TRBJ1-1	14	TGTGCCACCAGTGATCGAGGGGGCGACACTGAAGCTTTCTTT	CATSDRGGDTEAFF
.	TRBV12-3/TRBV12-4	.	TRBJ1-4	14	TGTGCCAGCAGTTTATCCCAGGGAAGCGAAAAACTGTTTTTT	CASSLSQGSEKLFF
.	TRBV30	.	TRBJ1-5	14	TGTGCCTGTTCCCGGGACACCGGCAATCAGCCCCAGCATTTT	CACSRDTGNQPQHF
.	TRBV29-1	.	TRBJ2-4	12	TGCAGCGTTCGGCCAGGCAAAAACATTCAGTACTTC	CSVRPGKNIQYF
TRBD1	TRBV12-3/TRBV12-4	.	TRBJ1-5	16	TGTGCCAGCAGTTCCCGACAGGGGGTCAGCAATCAGCCCCAGCATTTT	CASSSRQGVSNQPQHF
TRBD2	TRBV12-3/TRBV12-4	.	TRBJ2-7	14	TGTGCCAGCAGAATAGCGGGGGGGGGCTCCGAGCAGTACTTC	CASRIAGGGSEQYF
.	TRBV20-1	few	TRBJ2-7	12	TGCAGTGCTCCGGACTACTCCTACGAGCAGTACTTC	CSAPDYSYEQYF
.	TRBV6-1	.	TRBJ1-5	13	TGTGCCAGCAGGCGTACAGGGCATCAGCCCCAGCATTTT	CASRRTGHQPQHF
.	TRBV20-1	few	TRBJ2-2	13	TGCAGTGCTAGAGCTACCAACACCGGGGAGCTGTTTTTT	CSARATNTGELFF
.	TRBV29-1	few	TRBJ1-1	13	TGCAGCGTTGCAATCGATCAGATCACTGAAGCTTTCTTT	CSVAIDQITEAFF
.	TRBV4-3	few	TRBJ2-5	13	TGCGCCAGCAGCCAAGATCAGGAAGAGACCCAGTACTTC	CASSQDQEETQYF
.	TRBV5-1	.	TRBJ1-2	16	TGCGCCAGCAGCCCCCAGGGACAACTTACTTCCTATGGCTACACCTTC	CASSPQGQLTSYGYTF
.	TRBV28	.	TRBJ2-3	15	TGTGCCAGCAGTTTAGGCTCACAGGGGAGGGATACGCAGTATTTT	CASSLGSQGRDTQYF
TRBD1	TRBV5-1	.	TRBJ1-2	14	TGCGCCAGCTCCCCCGGAGGGACAGTCTATGGCTACACCTTC	CASSPGGTVYGYTF